These 18 T cell receptor beta chains came from one sample sequenced in a study of breast tumors, draining lymph nodes, adjacent tissues. MiXCR was run by TCRdb on the multiplex PCR reads, yielding one entry per CDR3 protein. The table has approximately 52,000 distinct CDR3 sequences, approximately 45% seen once; the top ten hold roughly a tenth. The sample taken for sequencing was breast tumor tissue. These TCRs come from a female donor with breast cancer. Some clones in this sample may be carry-over from other donors' samples.

As for this clonotype: At one boundary the junction diverges from the germline segment, which might be a read error. The rearrangement joins TRBV7-2 to TRBJ2-5, with unresolved D. The CDR3 totals 14 residues. Germline V lookup: CDR1 SGHTA, CDR2 FQGNSA. The CDR3 DNA reads TGTGCCAGCAGCTACGGACGCGGCCAAGGGACCCAGTACTTC. Protein product: CASSYGRGQGTQYF.

This sequence joins TRBV14 and TRBJ1-3; weak D call: TRBD1 (6 bases). Germline CDR1 SGHDN, CDR2 FVKESK. Between the trimmed V and J ends, which lost 3 bases and 4 bases, there was a span of 13 bases. There are 15 residues in the CDR3. The CDR3 sequence: CASSHPGARGNTIYF. For the CDR3, the DNA is TGTGCCAGCAGCCACCCGGGGGCAAGAGGAAACACCATATATTTT.

In this sample, this clonotype turned up many times. V usage is TRBV19 and J usage is TRBJ2-3; 8 bases agree with TRBD2. V shed 10 bases and J 3 bases; nucleotides not matched to a gene: 12. Germline V CDR1 and CDR2: LNHDA, SQIVND (reference sequence). The CDR3 consists of 15 residues. The CDR3 sequence: CATAGRERGTDTQYF. DNA for the CDR3: TGTGCCACTGCCGGGAGGGAACGGGGGACAGATACGCAGTATTTT.

By share of the sample, this clonotype is medium-sized. V usage is TRBV24-1 and J usage is TRBJ2-1; D gene ambiguous. CDR3 size: 17 residues. The V end was cut by 2 bases, the J end by 2 bases, with 15 bases between. Germline loops: CDR1 KGHDR, CDR2 SFDVKD. The CDR3 coding sequence is TGTGCCACCAGTGATTACCCTGGACGGGTCGCCTACAATGAGCAGTTCTTC. Protein sequence: CATSDYPGRVAYNEQFF.

This clonotype was counted many times. The rearrangement joins TRBV7-9 to TRBJ2-3; a weak D match, TRBD2 (6 bases). The CDR3 contains 19 residues. CDR1 is SEHNR and CDR2 is FQNEAQ in the germline V gene (reference sequence). V dropped 1 base and J dropped 7 bases, with 27 bases sitting between them. In DNA, the CDR3 is TGTGCCAGCAGCTTAGAGGTCGGGGAGGCGCTCTTCTCTCGGCATACGCAGTATTTT. Its protein product is CASSLEVGEALFSRHTQYF. Full variable domain (outside the CDR3, taken from reference TRBV7-9 and TRBJ2-3): DTGVSQNPRHKITKRGQNVTFRCDPISEHNRLYWYRQTLGQGPEFLTYFQNEAQLEKSRLLSDRFSAERPKGSFSTLEIQRTEQGDSAMYLCASSLEVGEALFSRHTQYFGPGTRLTVL.

The chain recombines TRBV7-2 with TRBJ1-6; D is ambiguous. The germline CDR1 and CDR2 sequences are SGHTA and FQGNSA. V lost 1 base and J lost 10, with 5 bases in between. CDR3 length: 12 amino acids. The CDR3 is CASSLGRSPLHF. In DNA, the CDR3 is TGTGCCAGCAGCTTAGGGAGGTCACCCCTCCACTTT.

This clonotype was counted once. In this CDR3 the conserved last residue, phenylalanine or tryptophan, is missing, so a read error is likely. The chain has TRBV20-1 and TRBJ2-7, with 8 bases that match TRBD1. CDR1 DFQATT and CDR2 SNEGSKA come from the germline V gene (reference sequence). J was trimmed by 2 bases and V by 1 base; bases with no gene match: 7. This CDR3 has 15 residues. The CDR3 DNA reads as TGCAGTGCTAGAGCTGGAGACAGGGGTACCTACGAGCAGTACTCC. Residues: CSARAGDRGTYEQYS.

This chain uses TRBV12-3 or TRBV12-4 with TRBJ1-6; 10 bases match TRBD1. The CDR3 extends over 15 amino acids. The junction had 15 bases not matched to a gene; V was cut back by 8 bases and J by 14 bases. The CDR3 nucleotides are TGTGCCAGCTTTGATAGCGGGACAGGGGAGGGGGCCCTCCACTTT. Encoded protein: CASFDSGTGEGALHF.

Ten or more counts support this clonotype. The CDR3 nucleotides are TGTGCCAGCAGCTTTACACTAGCGGGAGCCAATGAGCAGTTCTTC. It codes for CASSFTLAGANEQFF. V gene TRBV11-2 combines with J gene TRBJ2-1; the match to TRBD2 covers 11 bases. The CDR3 has 15 amino acids. The germline CDR1 and CDR2 sequences are SGHAT and FQNNGV. V lost 3 bases to trimming and J lost 6 bases; unmatched junction nucleotides: 4.

This clonotype was found once. The rearrangement joins TRBV10-3 to TRBJ2-3, with a possible D match to TRBD1 (6 bases). V lost 6 bases to trimming and J lost 7 bases, with 14 bases between them. The CDR3 contains 13 residues. Germline V gene lookup returns CDR1 ENHRY and CDR2 SYGVKD. DNA for the CDR3: TGTGCCATCAGGACAGGACCAGCCTATACGCAGTATTTT. Translation gives CAIRTGPAYTQYF.

This clonotype was recorded many times. The V and J genes are TRBV5-1 and TRBJ1-5; D is uncertain. The CDR3 is made up of 14 amino acids. From germline, CDR1 is SGHRS and CDR2 YFSETQ. V was cut by 7 bases and J by 2 bases, with 13 bases left in between. The CDR3 coding sequence is TGCGCCAGCCGGGCAGGTTTGGGCAATCAGCCCCAGCATTTT. Residues: CASRAGLGNQPQHF.

In its sample, this clonotype is medium-sized. This chain links TRBV6-6 with TRBJ2-5, with 7 positions matching TRBD2. The CDR3 contains 14 residues. Trimming took 3 bases from V and 5 from J; bases not matched to a gene: 6. CDR1 and CDR2 from the germline V gene are MNHNY and SVGAGI (reference sequence). The CDR3 loop is CASSYVTAGETQYF. The CDR3 coding sequence is TGTGCCAGCAGTTATGTGACAGCGGGGGAGACCCAGTACTTC.

This clonotype was seen more than once but under ten times. The conserved closing phenylalanine or tryptophan is absent in this CDR3, likely reflecting a read error. This sequence joins TRBV5-1 and TRBJ2-7; a weak D match, TRBD1 (6 bases). Germline assignment: CDR1 SGHRS and CDR2 YFSETQ. The CDR3 runs 13 residues. The CDR3 is CASSLGQSYDQYS. As DNA, the CDR3 is TGCGCCAGCAGCTTAGGACAGTCCTACGACCAGTACTCC.

The chain uses TRBV7-8 and TRBJ1-2, with TRBD1 matching 7 bases. After removal of 5 bases from V and 2 bases from J, the junction contained 8 bases not matched to a gene. This CDR3 has 15 residues. CDR1 and CDR2 (germline): SGHVS, FQNEAQ. CDR3 bases: TGTGCCAGCAGCACACGACAGGGCTCCAACTATGGCTACACCTTC. It encodes CASSTRQGSNYGYTF.

In this sample, this clonotype turned up many times. The chain joins TRBV2 to TRBJ2-1; TRBD2 agrees at 7 bases. Germline V gives CDR1 SNHLY, CDR2 FYNNEI. CDR3 length: 14 residues. With V trimmed by 4 bases and J by 13 bases, 13 bases remained unmatched. The CDR3, as DNA: TGTGCCAGCAGTGGACTAGCCCCACGGGAAGCCCAGTTCTTC. It specifies CASSGLAPREAQFF.

This clonotype was counted many times. The chain has TRBV11-3 and TRBJ2-4; 11 bases line up with TRBD2. With 3 bases clipped from V and 4 bases from J, the junction kept 2 bases outside the gene matches. CDR1 and CDR2 (germline): SGHNT, YENEEA. The CDR3 runs to 15 residues. The CDR3 region is CASSLGTSGKNIQYF. CDR3 DNA: TGTGCCAGCAGCTTGGGGACTAGCGGTAAAAACATTCAGTACTTC.

This clonotype was detected many times. A single base separates this from a much larger clone, so it may be a read error. Here the CDR3 reads CASNQLPSTYEQYF. The DNA for the CDR3 is TGTGCCAGCAACCAACTACCCTCGACTTACGAGCAGTACTTC. J is TRBJ2-7 and V is TRBV6-2 or TRBV6-3; D unresolved. Germline values: CDR1 MNHEY, CDR2 SVGEGT. The V end lost 7 bases, the J end lost 4 bases, and 17 bases lay between the germline ends. The CDR3 spans 14 residues.

Details on this clonotype: A much larger clone lies a single base off, so this may be a read error. The rearrangement uses TRBV20-1 and TRBJ2-4; 9 bases align to TRBD1. The CDR3 extends over 15 amino acids. CDR1 is DFQATT, CDR2 SNEGSKA, per germline (reference sequence). The CDR3 DNA sequence: TGCGGTGCTAGATGGACAGGGGATGCCAAAAACATTCAGTACTTC. Translating gives CGARWTGDAKNIQYF.